These 21 T cell receptor beta chains originate from one sample sequenced in a study of T-cell reconstitution after alpha-beta-depleted transplantation in children. Unique molecular identifiers were used in preparing the TCRbeta library. TCRdb fed the PCR reads into MiXCR, producing one record per CDR3 protein. The table lists around 450,000 distinct CDR3 sequences, about 17% of them singletons, with roughly 27% in the top ten. This sample comprised PBMCs, mostly from graft donor cells, obtained 360 days after TCRalphabeta/CD19-depleted stem cell transplant. These TCRs come from a boy younger than two who had a stem cell transplant for Wiskott-Aldrich syndrome, so the T cells may come from the graft donor.

The V call is TRBV9, the J call TRBJ2-3; D remains ambiguous. Germline V lookup: CDR1 SGDLS, CDR2 YYNGEE. V shed 4 bases and J shed 6 bases, with 18 bases lying between them. There are 15 residues in the CDR3. The CDR3 DNA is TGTGCCAGCAGCCCCCGTGGGCCCCCAGCGGATACGCAGTATTTT. Translation gives CASSPRGPPADTQYF. The variable domain in full, completed from reference TRBV9 and TRBJ2-3, reads DSGVTQTPKHLITATGQRVTLRCSPRSGDLSVYWYQQSLDQGLQFLIQYYNGEERAKGNILERFSAQQFPDLHSELNLSSLELGDSALYFCASSPRGPPADTQYFGPGTRLTVL.

This clonotype has only one observation. In DNA, the CDR3 is TGCAGTGCGGGATCGATCGGAAACACCATATATTTT. This gives the protein CSAGSIGNTIYF. The chain recombines TRBV20-1 with TRBJ1-3; D not resolved. CDR3 length equals 12 residues. In germline, CDR1 is DFQATT, CDR2 SNEGSKA (reference sequence). Deletions cut 6 bases from V and 4 bases from J, with 10 bases between.

The chain couples TRBV4-2 to TRBJ2-7; 7 bases are a match to TRBD1. Per the germline V gene, CDR1 is LGHNA and CDR2 is YNFKEQ. The CDR3 is made up of 14 amino acids. V lost 1 base and J lost 9; bases outside the gene matches: 9. CDR3 sequence: CASSQGQGSPRQYF. Here the CDR3 DNA reads TGTGCCAGCAGCCAAGGACAGGGCTCCCCCCGGCAGTACTTC.

The gene calls are TRBV12-3 or TRBV12-4 and TRBJ1-1; D unclear. Deletions cut 6 bases from V and 8 bases from J, with 10 bases between. This CDR3 contains 11 residues. Here the CDR3 reads CASRTLGEAFF. CDR3 nucleotides: TGTGCCAGCAGGACCCTAGGGGAAGCTTTCTTT.

Comments on this clonotype: Its ends do not fully match the called genes, so a read error is possible. The chain recombines TRBV3-1 with TRBJ2-2, with D perhaps matching TRBD1 (6 bases). Germline V gene lookup returns CDR1 LGHDT and CDR2 YNNKEL (reference sequence). There are 19 residues in the CDR3. The CDR3 DNA sequence: TGTGCCTGCAGCCTCGAGACAGGCTACACTCAATTGAACACCGGGGAGCTGTTTTTT. This codes for CACSLETGYTQLNTGELFF.

The chain joins TRBV6-2 or TRBV6-3 to TRBJ1-1, with D unclear. Germline loops: CDR1 MNHEY, CDR2 SVGEGT. CDR3 length: 15 amino acids. Trimming removed 0 bases from V and 8 bases from J, with 16 bases in between. CDR3 nucleotide sequence: TGTGCCAGCAGTTACTCGTGGTCCCAGGTTCCCGAAGCTTTCTTT. Amino acid sequence: CASSYSWSQVPEAFF.

This clonotype was seen more than once but under ten times. The chain couples TRBV15 to TRBJ1-2; no definite D call. Trimming took off 3 bases at V and 5 bases at J, with 13 bases between the two ends. From germline, CDR1 is LNHNV and CDR2 YYDKDF (reference sequence). The length of the CDR3 is 14 residues. This chain's CDR3 is CATSSVKREYGYTF. The CDR3 nucleotides read TGTGCCACCAGCAGCGTTAAGAGGGAATATGGCTACACCTTC.

The chain uses TRBV12-3 or TRBV12-4 and TRBJ1-6; D is uncertain. Trimming stripped 1 base from V and 11 bases from J, with 6 bases between. This CDR3 is built from 12 residues. This CDR3 reads CASSLDGPPLHF. CDR3 coding DNA: TGTGCCAGCAGTTTAGACGGGCCACCCCTCCACTTT.

The chain has TRBV9 and TRBJ2-2, with D perhaps being TRBD1 or TRBD2 (5 bases each). This CDR3 comprises 14 residues. The germline CDR1 and CDR2 sequences are SGDLS and YYNGEE. V dropped 4 bases and J dropped 1 base, with 8 bases sitting between them. CDR3 bases: TGTGCCAGCAGCCAGGGAGAGAACACCGGGGAGCTGTTTTTT. Its protein product is CASSQGENTGELFF.

In its sample, this clonotype was seen a few times. This sequence joins TRBV11-1 and TRBJ2-6; 8 bases are a match to TRBD1. V dropped 6 bases and J dropped 0; count of bases not matched to a gene: 7. There are 17 residues in the CDR3. Germline-derived CDR1 and CDR2 are SGHAT and FQDESV (reference sequence). The CDR3 DNA reads TGTGCCAGCAGATTTGACAGGGGCTCCTCTGGGGCCAACGTCCTGACTTTC. Translated: CASRFDRGSSGANVLTF.

The rearrangement links TRBV12-3 or TRBV12-4 to TRBJ1-1, with D tentatively TRBD1 (5 bases). The CDR3 has 13 amino acids. V was shortened by 5 bases and J by 2 bases, with 9 bases between the two germline ends. The CDR3 DNA follows: TGTGCCAGCAGTAAGACAGCTAACACTGAAGCTTTCTTT. It translates to CASSKTANTEAFF.

This chain connects TRBV5-1 to TRBJ2-7; TRBD2 might be the D (6 bases). Trimming removed 0 bases from V and 3 bases from J, with 22 bases in between. Germline V gene sequence: CDR1 SGHRS, CDR2 YFSETQ. This CDR3 is 18 amino acids long. The CDR3 region is CASSLGTEPGLAYYEQYF. The DNA of the CDR3 is TGCGCCAGCAGCTTGGGGACCGAACCGGGACTTGCGTACTACGAGCAGTACTTC.

This chain uses TRBV18 with TRBJ2-2; D is undetermined. This CDR3 comprises 12 residues. Looked up from germline, CDR1 is KGHSH and CDR2 is LQKENI. The V and J ends lost 4 bases and 5 bases respectively, with 5 bases between them. The CDR3 DNA sequence: TGTGCCAGCTCACGAGTTACCGGGGAGCTGTTTTTT. Protein sequence: CASSRVTGELFF.

CDR3 sequence reads: CASSLERGRMNTEAFF. The CDR3, as DNA: TGTGCCAGCAGTTTAGAAAGGGGAAGGATGAACACTGAAGCTTTCTTT. This rearrangement joins TRBV12-3 or TRBV12-4 to TRBJ1-1; maybe TRBD1 (5 bases). This CDR3 has 16 residues. Trimming removed 1 base at V and 0 bases at J, with 12 bases between.

This clonotype was observed a few times. The V gene is TRBV5-1, the J gene TRBJ2-7, with a tentative D call TRBD1 (5 bases). The CDR3 has 13 residues. With 1 base removed from V and 7 bases from J, the gap between germline ends came to 12 bases. The germline V gene encodes CDR1 SGHRS and CDR2 YFSETQ. CDR3 coding DNA: TGCGCCAGCAGCTTGATCAGGGCTGGGGAGCAGTACTTC. Residues: CASSLIRAGEQYF.

The chain uses TRBV20-1 and TRBJ2-3; D may be TRBD2 (6 bases). V was pared by 5 bases and J by 6 bases, with 9 bases between. The germline gives CDR1 DFQATT, CDR2 SNEGSKA (reference sequence). The CDR3 length is 11 residues. This CDR3 reads CSAERGDTQYF. The CDR3 region has the DNA TGCAGTGCTGAACGGGGGGATACGCAGTATTTT.

V is TRBV6-5 and J is TRBJ1-1; 7 bases line up with TRBD1. The V gene's germline CDR1 is MNHEY and CDR2 SVGAGI. The CDR3 consists of 17 residues. V trimming: 6 bases; J trimming: 1 base; junction bases outside the gene matches: 14. CDR3 residues: CASRPFHPTGANTEAFF. In DNA, the CDR3 is TGTGCCAGCAGACCCTTTCACCCAACAGGGGCGAACACTGAAGCTTTCTTT.

The chain links TRBV4-1 to TRBJ2-3; unclear D gene. The CDR3 contains 15 residues. Trimming removed 1 base from V and 0 bases from J, with 8 bases in between. CDR1 and CDR2 from the germline V gene are MGHRA and YSYEKL. CDR3 sequence: CASSQGDRSTDTQYF. CDR3 bases: TGCGCCAGCAGCCAAGGAGACCGAAGCACAGATACGCAGTATTTT.

The chain recombines TRBV5-6 with TRBJ2-1; TRBD2 matches at 7 bases. J gave up 5 bases and V 3 bases, and 11 bases lay outside the gene matches. The CDR3 consists of 16 residues. CDR1 and CDR2 from the germline V gene are SGHDT and YYEEEE. CDR3 in amino acids: CASSSILARGNNEQFF. Written as DNA, the CDR3 is TGTGCCAGCAGCTCGATACTAGCGCGGGGAAACAATGAGCAGTTCTTC.

DNA of the CDR3: TGTGCCAGCAGCTTAGATGGGAGGCGCTACGAGCAGTACTTC. Translating it yields CASSLDGRRYEQYF. The gene calls are TRBV7-9 and TRBJ2-7, with a possible D match to TRBD2 (6 bases). Trimming shortened V by 1 base and J by 3 bases, and 10 bases separated the two germline ends. Germline assignment: CDR1 SEHNR and CDR2 FQNEAQ (reference sequence). This CDR3 comprises 14 residues.

This chain links TRBV2 with TRBJ2-7; D possibly corresponds to TRBD1 (5 bases). The V gene lost 1 base and the J gene lost 3 bases, with 10 bases spanning the gap. Germline CDR1 is SNHLY and CDR2 is FYNNEI. The CDR3 spans 14 residues. CDR3 in amino acids: CASSEGGRVYEQYF. CDR3 DNA: TGTGCCAGCAGTGAAGGAGGCAGGGTCTACGAGCAGTACTTC.